This TCR beta chain was recorded in a study of T cells in Graves' hyperthyroidism and ophthalmopathy. Findings of the study overall: Most clonotypes expanded in the thyroid (above 0.001) were also present in blood.

Amplification of TCR beta CDR3 regions used RNA as the template. A set of HTBI primers served as the primers for a first-round RT-PCR of the TCR CDR3. TCRdb reprocessed the multiplex PCR reads with MiXCR, giving one entry per CDR3 protein. The sample lists about 290,000 distinct CDR3 sequences, roughly 15% occurring once. Stable hyperthyroidism: no ophthalmopathy progression over 18 months of follow-up. The diagnostic basis comprised clinical symptoms, serum thyroxine and TRAb, thyroid ultrasound and orbital computed tomography. In its sample, this clonotype was seen many times. Antigen specificity is unknown. The sample consisted of blood. The sequence was collected from a woman in her thirties or forties with Graves' hyperthyroidism.

The CDR3: CASSLGTGDYGYTF. The DNA for the CDR3 is TGTGCCAGCAGCTTAGGGACAGGGGACTATGGCTACACCTTC. The chain recombines TRBV13 with TRBJ1-2, with 8 bases matching TRBD1. Germline V lookup: CDR1 PRHDT, CDR2 FYEKMQ (reference sequence). Germline trimming cut 0 bases from V and 3 bases from J; bases unmatched to any gene: 0. The CDR3 has 14 amino acids.